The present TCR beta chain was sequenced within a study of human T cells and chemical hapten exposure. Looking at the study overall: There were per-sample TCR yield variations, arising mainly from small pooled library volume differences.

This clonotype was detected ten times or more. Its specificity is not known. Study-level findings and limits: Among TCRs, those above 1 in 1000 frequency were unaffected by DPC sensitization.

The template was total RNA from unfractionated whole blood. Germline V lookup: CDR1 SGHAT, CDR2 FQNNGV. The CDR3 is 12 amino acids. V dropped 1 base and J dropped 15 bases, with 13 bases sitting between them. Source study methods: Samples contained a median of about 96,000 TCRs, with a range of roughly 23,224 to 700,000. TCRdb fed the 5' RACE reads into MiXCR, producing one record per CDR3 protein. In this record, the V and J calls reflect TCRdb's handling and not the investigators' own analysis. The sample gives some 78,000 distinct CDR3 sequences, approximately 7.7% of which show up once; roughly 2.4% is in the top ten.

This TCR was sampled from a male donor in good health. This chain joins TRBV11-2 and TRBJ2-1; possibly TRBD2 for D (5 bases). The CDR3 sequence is CASSLVVGLGFF. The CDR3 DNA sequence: TGTGCCAGCAGCTTAGTGGTAGGACTTGGGTTCTTC.